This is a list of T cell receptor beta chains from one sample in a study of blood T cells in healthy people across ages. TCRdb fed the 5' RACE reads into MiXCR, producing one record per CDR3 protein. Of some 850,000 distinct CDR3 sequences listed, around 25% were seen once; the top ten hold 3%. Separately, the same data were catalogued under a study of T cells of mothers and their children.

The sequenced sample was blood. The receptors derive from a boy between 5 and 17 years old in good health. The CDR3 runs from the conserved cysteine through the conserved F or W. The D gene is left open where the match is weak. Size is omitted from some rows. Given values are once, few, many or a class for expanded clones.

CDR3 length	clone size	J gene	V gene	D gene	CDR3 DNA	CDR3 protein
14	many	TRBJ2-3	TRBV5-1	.	TGCGCCAGCAGCTTGGGGGGAGACACAGATACGCAGTATTTT	CASSLGGDTDTQYF
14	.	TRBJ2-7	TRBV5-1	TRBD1	TGCGCCAGCGCCCTTGGGGACAGCGGTTACGAGCAGTACTTC	CASALGDSGYEQYF
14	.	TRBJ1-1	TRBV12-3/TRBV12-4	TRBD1	TGTGCCAGCAGTGGGAGACAGGGGGACACTGAAGCTTTCTTT	CASSGRQGDTEAFF
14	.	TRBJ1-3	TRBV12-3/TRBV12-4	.	TGTGCCAGCAGACTGGGGGGCTCTGGAAACACCATATATTTT	CASRLGGSGNTIYF
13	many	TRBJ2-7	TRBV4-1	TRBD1	TGCGCCAGCTCGGTCGGACAGGGCTACGAGCAGTACTTC	CASSVGQGYEQYF
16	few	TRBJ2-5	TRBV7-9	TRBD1	TGTGCCAGCAGCTTTTTGGGACAGGGGGTCGGAGAGACCCAGTACTTC	CASSFLGQGVGETQYF
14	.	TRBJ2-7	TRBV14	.	TGTGCCAGCAGCCAAGAAGGTCGCCTCTACGAGCAGTACTTC	CASSQEGRLYEQYF
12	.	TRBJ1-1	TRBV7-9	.	TGTGCCAGCAGCAGAACGGGCTTGGAAGCTTTCTTT	CASSRTGLEAFF
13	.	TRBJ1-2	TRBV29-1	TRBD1	TGCAGCTCCTGGGACAGGGGCGACTATGGCTACACCTTC	CSSWDRGDYGYTF
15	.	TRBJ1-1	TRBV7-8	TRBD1	TGTGCCAGCGGCTTCCACGGACAGGGGGGCACTGAAGCTTTCTTT	CASGFHGQGGTEAFF
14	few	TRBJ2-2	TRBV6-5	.	TGTGCCAGCTCCGGCAGGGTCGGCACCGGGGAGCTGTTTTTT	CASSGRVGTGELFF
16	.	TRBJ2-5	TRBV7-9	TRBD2	TGTGCCAGCAGCCAAGGAGCGGATAGCGGGGGAGAGACCCAGTACTTC	CASSQGADSGGETQYF
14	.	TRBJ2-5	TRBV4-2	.	TGTGCCAGCAGCCAAGATCCCCTAGGAGAGACCCAGTACTTC	CASSQDPLGETQYF
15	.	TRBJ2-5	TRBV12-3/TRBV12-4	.	TGTGCCAGCAGGGCCCCGGGGCCGGCTGGAGAGACCCAGTACTTC	CASRAPGPAGETQYF